The TCR beta chain described here comes from a study of T cells in localized non-small cell lung cancer. Study-level findings and limits: For the top 100 tumor clones, a median around 55 also appeared in adjacent lung.

This CDR3 has 14 residues. Per germline, CDR1 SGHDT and CDR2 YYEEEE. V shed 4 bases and J shed 5 bases, with 10 bases lying between them. Comments on this clone: Its antigen is unknown.

Produced via immunoSEQ multiplex PCR; TCRdb's table is partial and in-frame only. The sample lists roughly 70,000 clones; 80% to 90% were seen once. The J gene is TRBJ1-6, the V gene TRBV5-6; D remains ambiguous. This clonotype was sampled from a male donor aged 60 or over with stage III squamous cell lung carcinoma. Sequencing used peripheral blood, obtained before any cancer treatment. The CDR3 spells CASSLGNNNSPLHF. DNA of the CDR3: TGTGCCAGCAGCCTAGGAAATAATAATTCACCCCTCCACTTT.